This TCR beta chain was identified during a study of T-cell reconstitution after alpha-beta-depleted transplantation in children. A word on this clonotype: Its cognate antigen is unknown.

Unique molecular identifiers were incorporated into the prepared TCRbeta library. TCRdb re-derived calls from the PCR reads in MiXCR, one entry per CDR3 protein. This table has about a million distinct CDR3 sequences, about 30% appearing once. The study's findings and limits: At one year after transplant, newly produced T cells mostly accounted for T-cell counts and diversity. Recipient T cells and thymic progenitors that survived gave rise to the high TCRbeta diversity observed at day 60 in some patients.

Germline CDR1 DFQATT, CDR2 SNEGSKA (reference sequence). The CDR3 runs to 15 residues. V lost 0 bases to trimming and J lost 4 bases, with 10 bases between them. This receptor was identified in a boy younger than two who had a stem cell transplant for SCID, so the T cells may come from the graft donor. The material was PBMCs, mostly from graft donor cells, obtained 360 days after TCRalphabeta/CD19-depleted stem cell transplant. The rearrangement uses TRBV20-1 and TRBJ1-6; maybe TRBD1 (6 bases). CDR3 sequence: CSARDGGAYNSPLHF. CDR3 in DNA: TGCAGTGCTAGAGATGGGGGGGCATATAATTCACCCCTCCACTTT.